Each of the 21 T cell receptor beta chains below was sequenced from the same sample in a study of blood T cell repertoires in COVID-19. The data were produced by immunoSEQ multiplex PCR, yet TCRdb's version contains in-frame clones alone and is incomplete. The table records about 17,000 clones, almost 85% of them present only once. Sequencing was performed on peripheral blood. The receptors derive from a woman in her sixties or seventies with active COVID-19.

The CDR3 region has the DNA TGTGCCAGCAGCTCCCCAGGGGGCAGTCTAGAAAAACTGTTTTTT. Translation: CASSSPGGSLEKLFF. J is TRBJ1-4 and V is TRBV28; 8 bases are shared with TRBD1. The CDR3 has 15 amino acids. V was pared by 6 bases and J by 8 bases, with 11 bases of the junction left unmatched. In germline, CDR1 is MDHEN, CDR2 SYDVKM. The whole variable domain, remainder taken from reference TRBV28 and TRBJ1-4, is DVKVTQSSRYLVKRTGEKVFLECVQDMDHENMFWYRQDPGLGLRLIYFSYDVKMKEKGDIPEGYSVSREKKERFSLILESASTNQTSMYLCASSSPGGSLEKLFFGSGTQLSVL.

The chain couples TRBV3-1 (or the pseudogene TRBV3-2) to TRBJ2-1, with 12 bases that match TRBD2. The CDR3 loop spans 15 amino acids. Per germline, CDR1 LGHDT and CDR2 YNNKEL (reference sequence). V shed 4 bases and J 9 bases; nucleotides not matched to a gene: 7. This CDR3 reads CASSPRLAGEIEQFF. For the CDR3, the DNA is TGTGCCAGCAGCCCTAGACTAGCGGGAGAGATTGAGCAGTTCTTC.

The chain uses TRBV7-9 and TRBJ2-3; possibly TRBD2 for D (6 bases). CDR3 size: 16 residues. In germline, CDR1 is SEHNR, CDR2 FQNEAQ (reference sequence). V gave up 5 bases and J gave up 3 bases, with 18 bases separating them. The CDR3 DNA follows: TGTGCCAGCAGCCTCTCCCGGACGGGGGAGACAGATACGCAGTATTTT. Translating gives CASSLSRTGETDTQYF.

V and J are TRBV3-1 (or the pseudogene TRBV3-2) and TRBJ1-4, with a possible D match to TRBD1 (5 bases). Germline CDR1 reads LGHDT; CDR2 reads YNNKEL (reference sequence). V lost 1 base and J lost 0, with 15 bases in between. This CDR3 is 18 amino acids long. The CDR3 region is CASSQVRGRSATNEKLFF. CDR3 DNA: TGTGCCAGCAGCCAAGTTCGGGGGAGATCAGCAACTAATGAAAAACTGTTTTTT.

This clone showed up just a few times. V gene TRBV18 combines with J gene TRBJ2-7; D may be TRBD1 (6 bases). The V and J ends lost 6 bases and 3 bases respectively, with 9 bases between them. The germline gives CDR1 KGHSH, CDR2 LQKENI. The CDR3 totals 12 residues. The CDR3 protein is CASSGQNYEQYF. The CDR3 bases are TGTGCCAGCTCGGGACAAAACTACGAGCAGTACTTC.

The chain carries TRBV28 and TRBJ1-4; D call uncertain. Trimming removed 7 bases from V and 0 bases from J, with 15 bases in between. This CDR3 has 16 amino acids. Germline CDR1 MDHEN, CDR2 SYDVKM. The DNA for the CDR3 is TGTGCCAGCAAAGCCCACAGAGCTGCAACTAATGAAAAACTGTTTTTT. This encodes CASKAHRAATNEKLFF.

This clone was recorded a few times. The rearrangement links TRBV5-4 to TRBJ2-1; weak D call: TRBD1 (6 bases). V lost 0 bases to trimming and J lost 1 base, with 11 bases between them. CDR1 SGHNT and CDR2 YYREEE come from the germline V gene (reference sequence). CDR3 size: 16 residues. The CDR3 bases are TGTGCCAGCAGCTTGGATGGGGGCAGGTCCTACAATGAGCAGTTCTTC. Its translation is CASSLDGGRSYNEQFF. Full variable domain (missing parts from reference TRBV5-4 and TRBJ2-1): ETGVTQSPTHLIKTRGQQVTLRCSSQSGHNTVSWYQQALGQGPQFIFQYYREEENGRGNFPPRFSGLQFPNYSSELNVNALELDDSALYLCASSLDGGRSYNEQFFGPGTRLTVL.

The rearrangement links TRBV28 to TRBJ1-6; D unclear. The CDR3 contains 14 residues. Germline lookup yields CDR1 MDHEN and CDR2 SYDVKM. The V and J ends lost 8 bases and 5 bases respectively, with 13 bases between them. The chain's CDR3 is CASAEGMNNSPLHF. As DNA, the CDR3 is TGTGCCAGCGCCGAGGGTATGAATAATTCACCCCTCCACTTT.

The CDR3 here is CASSDTLSGSYNEQFF. CDR3 sequence (DNA): TGTGCCAGCAGTGATACGTTGAGCGGGTCCTACAATGAGCAGTTCTTC. The V gene is TRBV6-1, the J gene TRBJ2-1; possibly TRBD2 for D (6 bases). The ends were cut back, 3 bases at V and 1 base at J, with 13 bases in the middle. Per the germline V gene, CDR1 is MNHNS and CDR2 is SASEGT. CDR3 length: 16 residues.

V usage is TRBV28 and J usage is TRBJ2-3, with D perhaps TRBD2 (6 bases). Looked up from germline, CDR1 is MDHEN and CDR2 is SYDVKM. This CDR3 has 13 amino acids. V was clipped by 10 bases and J by 2 bases, with 13 bases between them. CDR3 residues: CATNLANTDTQYF. DNA for the CDR3: TGTGCCACCAACCTAGCGAACACAGATACGCAGTATTTT.

The chain has TRBV28 and TRBJ1-1, with D unresolved. The CDR3 sequence is 14 residues long. The V and J ends lost 3 bases and 7 bases respectively, with 15 bases between them. Germline CDR1 MDHEN, CDR2 SYDVKM. The CDR3 reads CASSLDPGRGEAFF. In nucleotides, the CDR3 is TGTGCCAGCAGTTTGGACCCTGGACGGGGTGAAGCTTTCTTT.

In this sample, this clone turned up once. The chain combines TRBV5-1 with TRBJ2-7, with 11 positions matching TRBD2. Per germline, CDR1 SGHRS and CDR2 YFSETQ. The CDR3 is 14 amino acids. With 1 base clipped from V and 4 bases from J, the junction kept 1 base outside the gene matches. CDR3 nucleotides: TGCGCCAGCAGCTTGTCTAGCGGGAGGTACGAGCAGTACTTC. As protein: CASSLSSGRYEQYF. Based on the CDR3 plus reference TRBV5-1 and TRBJ2-7, the full variable domain is KAGVTQTPRYLIKTRGQQVTLSCSPISGHRSVSWYQQTPGQGLQFLFEYFSETQRNKGNFPGRFSGRQFSNSRSEMNVSTLELGDSALYLCASSLSSGRYEQYFGPGTRLTVT.

The chain recombines TRBV19 with TRBJ1-3; D remains unclear. Looked up from germline, CDR1 is LNHDA and CDR2 is SQIVND (reference sequence). V lost 0 bases, J lost 0 bases, and 6 bases lay in between. The CDR3 totals 15 residues. The CDR3: CASSIESSSGNTIYF. CDR3 coding DNA: TGTGCCAGTAGTATAGAATCGAGCTCTGGAAACACCATATATTTT. Full variable domain (rest looked up from reference TRBV19 and TRBJ1-3): DGGITQSPKYLFRKEGQNVTLSCEQNLNHDAMYWYRQDPGQGLRLIYYSQIVNDFQKGDIAEGYSVSREKKESFPLTVTSAQKNPTAFYLCASSIESSSGNTIYFGEGSWLTVV.

V usage is TRBV9 and J usage is TRBJ2-7, with 8 bases matching TRBD2. The CDR3 is 15 residues long. CDR1 is SGDLS, CDR2 YYNGEE, per germline. Trimming removed 0 bases from V and 2 bases from J; junction bases left unmatched: 4. For the CDR3, the DNA is TGTGCCAGCAGCGTAGAGCCAGCGGGAGCCTACGAGCAGTACTTC. This encodes CASSVEPAGAYEQYF.

The gene calls are TRBV6-5 and TRBJ2-5; D may be TRBD1 (5 bases). V lost 7 bases, J lost 5 bases, and 8 bases lay in between. This CDR3 region has 11 residues. Germline V gives CDR1 MNHEY, CDR2 SVGAGI. The CDR3 loop is CASTYRETQYF. CDR3 bases: TGTGCCAGCACCTACAGGGAGACCCAGTACTTC.

The V call is TRBV7-9, the J call TRBJ2-1; D ambiguous. CDR1 and CDR2 (germline): SEHNR, FQNEAQ (reference sequence). CDR3 length: 15 residues. The germline V and J ends were trimmed by 3 bases and 4 bases, with 13 bases remaining between them. The CDR3 spells CASSFGGRNYNEQFF. CDR3 nucleotide sequence: TGTGCCAGCAGCTTTGGTGGCAGAAATTACAATGAGCAGTTCTTC.

This clone appeared a few times. J is TRBJ2-2 and V is TRBV7-9; 9 bases align to TRBD2. The CDR3 loop spans 17 amino acids. J lost 5 bases, V lost 4 bases, and 11 bases had no gene match. The germline gives CDR1 SEHNR, CDR2 FQNEAQ (reference sequence). The CDR3 DNA follows: TGTGCCAGCAGCTCACTCGGACTAGCGATAGGAACCGGGGAGCTGTTTTTT. It is translated as CASSSLGLAIGTGELFF.

The rearrangement links TRBV29-1 to TRBJ1-5, with D perhaps TRBD1 (6 bases). In germline, CDR1 is SQVTM, CDR2 ANQGSEA. This CDR3 comprises 15 residues. V lost 7 bases, J lost 1 base, and 17 bases lay in between. In nucleotides, the CDR3 is TGCAGCGGCGGGGAGGGGGGGGCGAGCAATCAGCCCCAGCATTTT. Translation: CSGGEGGASNQPQHF.

The gene calls are TRBV4-2 and TRBJ2-6; maybe TRBD2 (6 bases). The germline V gene encodes CDR1 LGHNA and CDR2 YNFKEQ. The CDR3 is 16 residues long. V was trimmed by 0 bases and J by 4 bases, leaving 10 bases between them. The CDR3 DNA sequence: TGTGCCAGCAGCCAAGATGGCGGGACCGGGGCCAACGTCCTGACTTTC. This encodes CASSQDGGTGANVLTF.

This clone was detected a few times. This chain's CDR3 is CASSGPGHPELPNYGYTF. CDR3 in DNA: TGTGCCAGCAGCGGACCGGGACACCCGGAACTCCCGAACTATGGCTACACCTTC. The gene calls are TRBV9 and TRBJ1-2, with TRBD1 as a possible D gene (6 bases). Germline CDR1 reads SGDLS; CDR2 reads YYNGEE. V lost 3 bases, J lost 2 bases, and 23 bases lay in between. The CDR3 is 18 residues long.

The J gene is TRBJ1-2, the V gene TRBV3-1 (or the pseudogene TRBV3-2); D possibly corresponds to TRBD1 (6 bases). CDR3 length equals 13 residues. CDR1 LGHDT and CDR2 YNNKEL come from the germline V gene (reference sequence). The V end was cut by 4 bases, the J end by 8 bases, with 14 bases between. CDR3 DNA sequence: TGTGCCAGCAGCCGCTCACAGGGAACGGGCTACACCTTC. Translating gives CASSRSQGTGYTF.